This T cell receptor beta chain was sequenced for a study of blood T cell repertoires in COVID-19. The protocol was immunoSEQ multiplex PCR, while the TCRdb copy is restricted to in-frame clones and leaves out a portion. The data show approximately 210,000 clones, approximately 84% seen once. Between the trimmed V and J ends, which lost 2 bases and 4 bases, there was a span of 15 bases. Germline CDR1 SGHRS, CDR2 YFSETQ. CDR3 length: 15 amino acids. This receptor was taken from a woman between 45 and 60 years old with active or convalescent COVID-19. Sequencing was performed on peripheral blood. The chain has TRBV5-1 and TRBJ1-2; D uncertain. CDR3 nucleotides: TGCGCCAGCAGCTTCTCCCCAAGCCCCACCTATGGCTACACCTTC. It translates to CASSFSPSPTYGYTF.